The clone carrying this TCR beta chain was counted ten times or more. Its antigen is not known. All patients reached thyroid surgery having received no treatment beforehand. Study processing details: CDR3 was compared across clinicopathological groups, and the resulting differences were used to build a distant-metastasis classifier for papillary thyroid cancer. TCRdb re-called the PCR reads through MiXCR. TCRdb's processing, not the authors', yielded these V and J calls. The sample lists just over 20,000 clones; roughly 12% were seen once. This entry comes from a study of metastatic and nonmetastatic thyroid tumors. Study-level points and caveats: In blood and tumor, TCR beta diversity was reportedly significantly higher in malignant thyroid tumors than in benign nodules.

This clonotype originated in a female donor with papillary thyroid cancer or a benign thyroid nodule (not recorded which). Some clones in this sample may be carry-over from other donors' samples. The sequenced sample was blood.

The CDR3 spells CASRDRGRVETQYF. The CDR3 DNA reads TGTGCCAGCAGGGACAGGGGGCGCGTTGAGACCCAGTACTTC. This sequence joins TRBV2 and TRBJ2-5; 11 bases match TRBD1. Trimming cost V 6 bases and J 5 bases; bases outside gene matches: 5. The CDR3 loop spans 14 amino acids. Germline assignment: CDR1 SNHLY and CDR2 FYNNEI.